This TCR beta chain was identified in a study of cytomegalovirus exposure and HLA in healthy donors. Study outcomes and limitations: Analyzed later, association rates of TCRs varied across HLA loci, with DRB1 most and HLA-C fewest.

Vbeta (60) and Jbeta (13) primers were used in the PCR. Method: immunoSEQ multiplex PCR; TCRdb's copy keeps in-frame clones and lacks some. Of 150,000 to 200,000 clones listed, 82% were seen once; the top ten hold about 1.5%. This CDR3 contains 17 residues. Trimming took 1 base from V and 3 from J; bases not matched to a gene: 6. The germline gives CDR1 SGHTA, CDR2 FQGNSA. Regarding this clone: Its antigen remains unidentified.

This TCR derives from a man in his forties or fifties in good health and CMV-seronegative. The sequencing input was PBMCs. The chain joins TRBV7-2 to TRBJ2-5; 12 nucleotides match TRBD2. The CDR3 DNA sequence: TGTGCCAGCAGCTTAGGACCCCCTAGCGGGGGGGAAGAGACCCAGTACTTC. It specifies CASSLGPPSGGEETQYF.